A single sample gave rise to the 14 T cell receptor beta chains below, sequenced in a study of OX40 agonist ivuxolimab in advanced cancers. Clones were read by immunoSEQ multiplex PCR, and TCRdb kept only the in-frame ones, dropping some. Altogether roughly 80,000 clones are present, roughly 91% being singletons, with the ten largest covering around 2.6%. The sequencing here drew on CD4+ or CD8+ T cells sorted from blood, taken in a trial of the OX40 agonist ivuxolimab. All receptors come from an adult with an advanced solid tumor such as melanoma, head and neck, liver or kidney cancer.

The V gene is TRBV6-5, the J gene TRBJ1-2; 7 bases are a match to TRBD1. The CDR3 extends over 15 amino acids. Germline CDR1 and CDR2: MNHEY and SVGAGI. V dropped 7 bases and J dropped 6; count of bases not matched to a gene: 14. The CDR3, as DNA: TGTGCCAGCACCTCCCCCCTCGACAGGGATGATGGCTACACCTTC. Its protein is CASTSPLDRDDGYTF.

V and J are TRBV29-1 and TRBJ2-1; 7 bases fit TRBD2. The CDR3 contains 15 residues. Germline V lookup: CDR1 SQVTM, CDR2 ANQGSEA. V lost 6 bases to trimming and J lost 5 bases; unmatched junction nucleotides: 13. CDR3 amino acids: CSVEPRRERNNEQFF. The CDR3 DNA reads TGCAGCGTCGAACCTCGGCGGGAGAGGAACAATGAGCAGTTCTTC.

The rearrangement uses TRBV11-2 and TRBJ2-5, with a tentative D call TRBD1 (5 bases). This CDR3 has 14 amino acids. V lost 6 bases and J lost 5, with 16 bases in between. The germline V gene encodes CDR1 SGHAT and CDR2 FQNNGV. CDR3 DNA: TGTGCCAGCAGGCGTTTAGGGGTAGGGGAGACCCAGTACTTC. Residues: CASRRLGVGETQYF.

This clone has more than one count but fewer than ten. This chain links TRBV5-4 with TRBJ2-3; 8 nucleotides align to TRBD1. V shed 4 bases, J shed 5 bases, and the junction held 6 bases outside the gene matches. The CDR3 is 14 amino acids. Germline CDR1 and CDR2: SGHNT and YYREEE (reference sequence). CDR3 region: CASSLRQGKDTQYF. The CDR3 DNA reads TGTGCCAGCAGCCTGCGACAGGGGAAAGATACGCAGTATTTT.

The CDR3 nucleotides read TGTGCCAGCTCACCACCGGGTCTAGCGGGATGGGATGAGCAGTTCTTC. This codes for CASSPPGLAGWDEQFF. This chain joins TRBV18 and TRBJ2-1; 9 bases align to TRBD2. The CDR3 totals 16 residues. Per the germline V gene, CDR1 is KGHSH and CDR2 is LQKENI. The trim removed 0 bases at V and 8 bases at J, leaving 8 bases unmatched.

The chain uses TRBV7-9 and TRBJ2-1; perhaps TRBD2 as D (6 bases). This CDR3 has 14 residues. Trimming shortened V by 6 bases and J by 10 bases, and 19 bases separated the two germline ends. The germline V gene has CDR1 SEHNR and CDR2 FQNEAQ (reference sequence). CDR3 sequence reads: CASRRGALSEEQFF. Written as DNA, the CDR3 is TGTGCCAGCAGACGCGGGGCTCTCTCCGAAGAGCAGTTCTTC.

The rearrangement links TRBV10-1 to TRBJ1-5; D remains ambiguous. Trimming took 0 bases from V and 7 from J, leaving 10 bases between them. The CDR3 totals 14 residues. Per germline, CDR1 WNHNN and CDR2 SYGVQD (reference sequence). The CDR3 nucleotides are TGCGCCAGCAGTGAGTCGGCGGGAGGGCAGCCCCAGCATTTT. Translating it yields CASSESAGGQPQHF.

On this clone itself: The same CDR3 can be traced to other DNA sequences in this sample. This chain uses TRBV5-1 with TRBJ2-3, with 8 positions matching TRBD2. The germline V gene encodes CDR1 SGHRS and CDR2 YFSETQ. The ends lost 4 bases at V and 3 bases at J; junction bases unmatched: 1. This CDR3 contains 13 residues. In nucleotides, the CDR3 is TGCGCCAGCAGCCCGGGAGGGACAGATACGCAGTATTTT. Its protein is CASSPGGTDTQYF.

CDR3 region: CASRTGFNEKLFF. The CDR3 DNA reads TGCGCCAGCCGGACAGGGTTTAATGAAAAACTGTTTTTT. The chain uses TRBV10-2 and TRBJ1-4, with TRBD1 matching 8 bases. This CDR3 contains 13 residues. CDR1 is WSHSY and CDR2 is SAAADI in the germline V gene. V was clipped by 8 bases and J by 4 bases; unmatched bases: 3.

The rearrangement links TRBV6-1 to TRBJ2-6; tentative D call: TRBD2 (6 bases). V was shortened by 10 bases and J by 3 bases, with 10 bases between the two germline ends. This CDR3 has 13 amino acids. Germline V gene data show CDR1 as MNHNS and CDR2 as SASEGT. The CDR3: CATLGGGANVLTF. The CDR3 bases are TGTGCCACCTTGGGGGGTGGGGCCAACGTCCTGACTTTC.

The J gene is TRBJ1-2, the V gene TRBV5-8; D is undetermined. Per the germline V gene, CDR1 is SGHTS and CDR2 is YDEGEE. V was pared by 4 bases and J by 7 bases, with 11 bases between. There are 12 residues in the CDR3. The CDR3 spells CASSPRTGGYTF. The CDR3 DNA sequence: TGTGCCAGCAGCCCTAGGACTGGTGGCTACACCTTC.

This rearrangement joins TRBV28 to TRBJ1-2; no clear D. Germline V CDR1 and CDR2: MDHEN, SYDVKM. V lost 10 bases and J 8 bases, leaving 26 bases between the germline ends. This CDR3 comprises 15 residues. This CDR3 is CATIDSRVRPWGYTF. The CDR3 bases are TGTGCCACCATCGATTCCCGTGTTCGGCCCTGGGGCTACACCTTC.

The genes are TRBV5-8 and TRBJ2-3, with D hard to call. From germline, CDR1 is SGHTS and CDR2 YDEGEE. Deletions cut 1 base from V and 6 bases from J, with 12 bases between. The CDR3 is 14 residues long. The CDR3 region has the DNA TGTGCCAGCAGCTTGCTGGGCCCTAGGGATACGCAGTATTTT. Translating gives CASSLLGPRDTQYF.

The J gene is TRBJ2-1, the V gene TRBV7-2; D uncertain. Trimming shortened V by 4 bases and J by 0 bases, and 4 bases separated the two germline ends. The CDR3 runs 13 residues. Germline V gene sequence: CDR1 SGHTA, CDR2 FQGNSA. CDR3 protein: CASSSSSYNEQFF. In nucleotides, the CDR3 is TGTGCCAGCAGCTCGAGCTCCTACAATGAGCAGTTCTTC.